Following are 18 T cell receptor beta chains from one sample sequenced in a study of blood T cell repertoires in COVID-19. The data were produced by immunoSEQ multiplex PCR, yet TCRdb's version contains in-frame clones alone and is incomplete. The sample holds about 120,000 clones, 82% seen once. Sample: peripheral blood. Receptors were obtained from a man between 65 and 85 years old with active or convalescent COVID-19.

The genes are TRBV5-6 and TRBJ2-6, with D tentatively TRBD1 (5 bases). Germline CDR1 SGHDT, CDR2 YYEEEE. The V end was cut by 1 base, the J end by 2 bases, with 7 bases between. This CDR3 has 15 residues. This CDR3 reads CASSLWGAGANVLTF. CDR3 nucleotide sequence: TGTGCCAGCAGCTTGTGGGGCGCTGGGGCCAACGTCCTGACTTTC.

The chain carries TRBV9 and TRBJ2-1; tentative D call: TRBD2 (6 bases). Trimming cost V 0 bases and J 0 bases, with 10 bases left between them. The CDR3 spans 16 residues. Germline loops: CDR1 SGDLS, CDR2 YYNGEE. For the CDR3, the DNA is TGTGCCAGCAGCGTAGAGCGGGCCAACTCCTACAATGAGCAGTTCTTC. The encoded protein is CASSVERANSYNEQFF.

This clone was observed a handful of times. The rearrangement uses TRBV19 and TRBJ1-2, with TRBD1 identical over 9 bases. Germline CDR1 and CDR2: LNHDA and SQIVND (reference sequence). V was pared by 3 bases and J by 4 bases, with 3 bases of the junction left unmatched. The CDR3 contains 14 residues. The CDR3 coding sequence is TGTGCCAGTAGTATCCCGGGACAGGGCTATGGCTACACCTTC. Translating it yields CASSIPGQGYGYTF.

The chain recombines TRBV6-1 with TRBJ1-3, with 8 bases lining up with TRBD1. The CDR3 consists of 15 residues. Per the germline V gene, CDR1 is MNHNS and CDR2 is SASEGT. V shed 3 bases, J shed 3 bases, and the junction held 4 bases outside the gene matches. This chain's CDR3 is CASSDSDRVGNTIYF. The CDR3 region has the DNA TGTGCCAGCAGTGATTCGGACAGGGTTGGAAACACCATATATTTT.

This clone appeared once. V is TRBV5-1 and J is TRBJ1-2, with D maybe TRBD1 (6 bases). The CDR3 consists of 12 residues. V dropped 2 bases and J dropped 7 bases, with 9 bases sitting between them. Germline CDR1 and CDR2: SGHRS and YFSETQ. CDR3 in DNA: TGCGCCAGCAGCTTACAGGGTACTGGCTACACCTTC. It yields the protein CASSLQGTGYTF.

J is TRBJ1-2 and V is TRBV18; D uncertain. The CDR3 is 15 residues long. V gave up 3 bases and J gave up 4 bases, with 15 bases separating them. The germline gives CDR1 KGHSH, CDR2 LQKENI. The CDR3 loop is CASSPGVGVSYGYTF. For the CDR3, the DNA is TGTGCCAGCTCACCGGGCGTCGGGGTATCCTATGGCTACACCTTC.

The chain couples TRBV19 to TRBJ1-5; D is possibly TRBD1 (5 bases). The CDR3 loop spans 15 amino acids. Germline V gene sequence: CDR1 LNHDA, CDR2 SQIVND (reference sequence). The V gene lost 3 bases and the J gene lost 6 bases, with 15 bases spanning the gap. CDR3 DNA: TGTGCCAGTAGTATGGGGCGAATCCGGCGTCAGCCCCAGCATTTT. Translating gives CASSMGRIRRQPQHF.

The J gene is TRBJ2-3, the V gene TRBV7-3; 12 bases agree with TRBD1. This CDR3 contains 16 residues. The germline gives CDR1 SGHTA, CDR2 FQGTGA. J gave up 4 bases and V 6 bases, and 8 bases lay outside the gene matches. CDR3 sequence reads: CASRSGTGGRADTQYF. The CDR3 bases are TGTGCCAGCAGATCCGGGACAGGGGGCCGCGCAGATACGCAGTATTTT.

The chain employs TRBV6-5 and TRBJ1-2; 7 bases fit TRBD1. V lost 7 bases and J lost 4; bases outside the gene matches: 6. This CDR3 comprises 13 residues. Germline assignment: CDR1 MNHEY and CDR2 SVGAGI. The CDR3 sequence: CASTAGGGYGYTF. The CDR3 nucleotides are TGTGCCAGCACTGCAGGGGGAGGCTATGGCTACACCTTC.

As DNA, the CDR3 is TGTGCCAGTAGTATGGTCTCCGGGACAGTAAACAATGAGCAGTTCTTC. Its protein product is CASSMVSGTVNNEQFF. The chain recombines TRBV19 with TRBJ2-1; 7 bases line up with TRBD1. CDR3 length: 16 residues. Germline lookup yields CDR1 LNHDA and CDR2 SQIVND (reference sequence). The V segment lost 3 bases and the J segment 5 bases; nucleotides outside the gene matches: 10.

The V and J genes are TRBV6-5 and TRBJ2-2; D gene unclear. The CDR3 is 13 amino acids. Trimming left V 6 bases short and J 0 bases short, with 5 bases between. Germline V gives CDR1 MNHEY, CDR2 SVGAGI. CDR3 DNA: TGTGCCAGCAGCCGTGCGAACACCGGGGAGCTGTTTTTT. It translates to CASSRANTGELFF.

CDR3 coding DNA: TGCGCCAGCAGCCAAGGAGGACAGGGTCAATGGGTTCACGAGCAGTACTTC. Encoded protein: CASSQGGQGQWVHEQYF. V is TRBV4-1 and J is TRBJ2-7; 8 nucleotides agree with TRBD1. V lost 1 base to trimming and J lost 5 bases; unmatched junction nucleotides: 13. Germline V gene sequence: CDR1 MGHRA, CDR2 YSYEKL. The CDR3 has 17 amino acids.

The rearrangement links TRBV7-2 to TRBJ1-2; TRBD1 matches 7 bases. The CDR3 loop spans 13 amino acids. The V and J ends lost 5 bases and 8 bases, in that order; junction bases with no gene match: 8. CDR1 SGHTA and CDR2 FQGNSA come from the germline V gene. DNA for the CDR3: TGTGCCAGCAGCATAGACAGGGCTGGCGGCTACACCTTC. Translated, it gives CASSIDRAGGYTF.

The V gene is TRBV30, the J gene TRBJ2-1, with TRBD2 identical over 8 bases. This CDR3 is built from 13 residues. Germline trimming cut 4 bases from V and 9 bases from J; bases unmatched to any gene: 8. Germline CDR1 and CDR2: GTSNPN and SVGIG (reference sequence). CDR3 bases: TGTGCCTGGACCCGGGGGGGGCTGGGTGAGCAGTTCTTC. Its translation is CAWTRGGLGEQFF.

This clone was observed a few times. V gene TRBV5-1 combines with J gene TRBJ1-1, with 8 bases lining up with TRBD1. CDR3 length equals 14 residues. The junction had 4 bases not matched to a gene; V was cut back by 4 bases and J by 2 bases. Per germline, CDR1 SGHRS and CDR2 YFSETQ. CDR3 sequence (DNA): TGCGCCAGCAGCCCAGACAGGGGTAACACTGAAGCTTTCTTT. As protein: CASSPDRGNTEAFF.

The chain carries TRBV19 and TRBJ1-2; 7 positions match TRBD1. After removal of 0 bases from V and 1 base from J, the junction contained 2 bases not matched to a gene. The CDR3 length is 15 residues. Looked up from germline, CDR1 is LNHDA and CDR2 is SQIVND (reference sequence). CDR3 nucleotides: TGTGCCAGTAGTATAGAGACAGGGAGTAACTATGGCTACACCTTC. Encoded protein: CASSIETGSNYGYTF.

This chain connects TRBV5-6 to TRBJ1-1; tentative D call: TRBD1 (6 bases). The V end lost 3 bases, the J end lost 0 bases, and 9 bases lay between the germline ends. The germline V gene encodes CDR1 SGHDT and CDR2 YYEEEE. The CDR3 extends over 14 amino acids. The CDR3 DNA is TGTGCCAGCAGCTGGGGACAAATGAACACTGAAGCTTTCTTT. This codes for CASSWGQMNTEAFF.

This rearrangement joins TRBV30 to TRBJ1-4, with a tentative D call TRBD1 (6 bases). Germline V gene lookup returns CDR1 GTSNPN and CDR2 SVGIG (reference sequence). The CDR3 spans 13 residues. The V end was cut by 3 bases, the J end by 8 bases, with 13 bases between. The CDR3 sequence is CAWSRGQLEKLFF. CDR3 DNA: TGTGCCTGGAGCCGCGGACAGTTGGAAAAACTGTTTTTT.